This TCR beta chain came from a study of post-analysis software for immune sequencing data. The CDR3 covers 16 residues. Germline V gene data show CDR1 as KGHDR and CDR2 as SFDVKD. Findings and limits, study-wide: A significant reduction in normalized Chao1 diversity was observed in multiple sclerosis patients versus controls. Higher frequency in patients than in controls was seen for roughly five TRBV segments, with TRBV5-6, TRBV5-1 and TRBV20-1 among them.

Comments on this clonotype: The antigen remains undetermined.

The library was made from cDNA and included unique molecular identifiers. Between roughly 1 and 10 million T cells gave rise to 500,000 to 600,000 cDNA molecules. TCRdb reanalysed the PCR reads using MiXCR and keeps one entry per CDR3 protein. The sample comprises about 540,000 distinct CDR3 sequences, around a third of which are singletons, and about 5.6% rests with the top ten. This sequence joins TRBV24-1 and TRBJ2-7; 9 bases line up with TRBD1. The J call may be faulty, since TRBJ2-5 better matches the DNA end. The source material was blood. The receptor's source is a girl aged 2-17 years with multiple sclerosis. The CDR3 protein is CATSDLAGTGKETQYF. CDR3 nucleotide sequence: TGTGCCACCAGTGATCTGGCCGGGACAGGGAAAGAGACCCAGTACTTC.